A single sample gave rise to the 31 T cell receptor beta chains below, sequenced in a study of T cell responses to AZD1222 COVID-19 vaccine. Generated by immunoSEQ multiplex PCR, the TCRdb table keeps only in-frame clones and is missing some. The data hold roughly 140,000 clones, with about nine tenths observed a single time. Material: peripheral blood, obtained on day 0 of AZD1222 vaccination. The receptors originated from an adult in good health.

The rearrangement uses TRBV7-9 and TRBJ1-5; no reliable D call. CDR1 is SEHNR and CDR2 is FQNEAQ in the germline V gene (reference sequence). CDR3 length: 12 amino acids. Trimming removed 5 bases from V and 1 base from J, with 3 bases in between. The CDR3: CASSPSNQPQHF. For the CDR3, the DNA is TGTGCCAGCAGCCCCAGCAATCAGCCCCAGCATTTT.

The table lists this clone with a few counts. The chain couples TRBV10-3 to TRBJ1-1; D is unresolved. Germline loops: CDR1 ENHRY, CDR2 SYGVKD. V lost 4 bases and J lost 4, with 10 bases in between. The length of the CDR3 is 13 residues. As DNA, the CDR3 is TGTGCCATCAGTGTCGAGGGTGTCACTGAAGCTTTCTTT. Protein product: CAISVEGVTEAFF.

This clone was recorded once. The J gene is TRBJ2-7, the V gene TRBV28, with 9 bases fitting TRBD2. Trimming at V came to 6 bases and at J to 3 bases, leaving 3 bases not matched to a gene. Germline assignment: CDR1 MDHEN and CDR2 SYDVKM. The CDR3 has 13 residues. Here the CDR3 DNA reads TGTGCCAGCAGCGATAGCGGGAGCTACGAGCAGTACTTC. Translating it yields CASSDSGSYEQYF.

The rearrangement joins TRBV7-9 to TRBJ1-2; no clear D gene. The V gene lost 6 bases and the J gene lost 5 bases, with 19 bases spanning the gap. CDR1 SEHNR and CDR2 FQNEAQ come from the germline V gene (reference sequence). The length of the CDR3 is 15 residues. CDR3 loop: CASRNWTVMTYGYTF. The DNA of the CDR3 is TGTGCCAGCAGAAACTGGACCGTAATGACTTATGGCTACACCTTC.

The genes are TRBV18 and TRBJ1-2; D may be TRBD1 (6 bases). Trimming took 0 bases from V and 4 from J, leaving 9 bases between them. Germline V CDR1 and CDR2: KGHSH, LQKENI. This CDR3 is built from 14 residues. CDR3 protein: CASSPPKGVYGYTF. CDR3 DNA: TGTGCCAGCTCACCACCGAAGGGGGTCTATGGCTACACCTTC.

The V gene is TRBV15, the J gene TRBJ2-7; perhaps D is TRBD1 or TRBD2 (6 bases each). With 0 bases removed from V and 1 base from J, the gap between germline ends came to 16 bases. Germline lookup yields CDR1 LNHNV and CDR2 YYDKDF (reference sequence). This CDR3 has 17 residues. CDR3 protein: CATSRDLGGSKSYEQYF. The CDR3 region has the DNA TGTGCCACCAGCAGAGATCTCGGGGGCAGCAAATCCTACGAGCAGTACTTC.

Points on this clone: At one boundary the junction diverges from the germline segment, which might be a read error. The rearrangement joins TRBV7-2 to TRBJ2-7; the D gene could be TRBD1 or TRBD2 (5 bases each). Germline V gene lookup returns CDR1 SGHTA and CDR2 FQGNSA. The CDR3 is 16 residues long. As DNA, the CDR3 is TGTGCCAGCAGCTTAGTCCCGGGACCTGTGTCCTATGAGCAGTACTTC. Translated: CASSLVPGPVSYEQYF.

To note about this clone: Other DNA sequences from this sample encode an identical CDR3 as well. This sequence joins TRBV19 and TRBJ1-1, with D hard to call. There are 13 residues in the CDR3. Germline CDR1 LNHDA, CDR2 SQIVND (reference sequence). The V and J ends lost 3 bases and 1 base respectively, with 6 bases between them. CDR3 DNA sequence: TGTGCCAGTAGTATCTCCAGGAACACTGAAGCTTTCTTT. The encoded protein is CASSISRNTEAFF.

The chain carries TRBV9 and TRBJ2-7; TRBD1 agrees at 8 bases. Trimming removed 3 bases from V and 6 bases from J; junction bases left unmatched: 17. Germline assignment: CDR1 SGDLS and CDR2 YYNGEE. The CDR3 is 17 residues long. The CDR3 reads CASSGSGGQGRLGEQYF. For the CDR3, the DNA is TGTGCCAGCAGCGGATCCGGAGGACAGGGACGTCTAGGCGAGCAGTACTTC.

The count of this clone is one. CDR3 in amino acids: CASSGGGETQYF. The CDR3 region has the DNA TGTGCCAGCAGTGGGGGAGGAGAGACCCAGTACTTC. This rearrangement joins TRBV28 to TRBJ2-5; a possible D gene is TRBD2 (6 bases). The CDR3 totals 12 residues. Trimming stripped 5 bases from V and 4 bases from J, with 8 bases between. Germline CDR1 MDHEN, CDR2 SYDVKM.

The chain combines TRBV5-1 with TRBJ2-5; 12 nucleotides line up with TRBD2. Germline V gives CDR1 SGHRS, CDR2 YFSETQ. V lost 4 bases to trimming and J lost 2 bases; unmatched junction nucleotides: 3. The length of the CDR3 is 15 residues. This CDR3 is CASSTGLAGQETQYF. The CDR3 DNA is TGCGCCAGCAGCACTGGACTAGCGGGGCAAGAGACCCAGTACTTC.

V and J are TRBV28 and TRBJ1-2, with D hard to call. Germline lookup yields CDR1 MDHEN and CDR2 SYDVKM. The CDR3 covers 16 residues. With 3 bases removed from V and 0 bases from J, the gap between germline ends came to 14 bases. Written as DNA, the CDR3 is TGTGCCAGCAGTTTCCCGGGAGCGACCCCTAACTATGGCTACACCTTC. It codes for CASSFPGATPNYGYTF.

The chain employs TRBV27 and TRBJ2-7; TRBD1 matches at 7 bases. CDR3 length: 15 amino acids. J gave up 4 bases and V 0 bases, and 6 bases lay outside the gene matches. CDR1 is MNHEY, CDR2 SMNVEV, per germline (reference sequence). The CDR3 DNA follows: TGTGCCAGCAGTTTATCGGGGACAGTTTTTTACGAGCAGTACTTC. Protein sequence: CASSLSGTVFYEQYF.

V and J are TRBV10-3 and TRBJ2-3, with D tentatively TRBD2 (6 bases). Germline V lookup: CDR1 ENHRY, CDR2 SYGVKD. The CDR3 runs to 13 residues. The germline V and J ends were trimmed by 7 bases and 2 bases, with 10 bases remaining between them. DNA for the CDR3: TGTGCCATCACGGGCGGGGCCACAGATACGCAGTATTTT. As protein: CAITGGATDTQYF.

The chain has TRBV12-3 or TRBV12-4 and TRBJ1-1; the D is unclear. This CDR3 is built from 13 residues. V was pared by 6 bases and J by 5 bases, with 13 bases between. The CDR3 bases are TGTGCCAGCAGGGCGACCTGGGAGACTGAAGCTTTCTTT. Its protein product is CASRATWETEAFF.

The rearrangement joins TRBV21-1 to TRBJ2-5; the D segment call TRBD1 is taken from the table without a DNA check. TRBV21-1 is noted as a pseudogene. The CDR3 length is 16 residues. For the CDR3, the DNA is TGTGCCAGCAGCAAGGACCTGACAGGGAGTAAAGAGACCCAGTACTTC. Translated: CASSKDLTGSKETQYF.

This chain links TRBV28 with TRBJ2-1; TRBD1 matches at 10 bases. The CDR3 contains 15 residues. J was trimmed by 8 bases and V by 3 bases; bases with no gene match: 7. CDR1 and CDR2 from the germline V gene are MDHEN and SYDVKM. The CDR3 loop is CASSFRDRGWHEQFF. The CDR3 nucleotides are TGTGCCAGCAGTTTCCGGGACAGGGGCTGGCATGAGCAGTTCTTC.

This clone was seen a handful of times. The rearrangement links TRBV19 to TRBJ1-2, with D possibly TRBD1 on 6 matching bases. Germline CDR1 and CDR2: LNHDA and SQIVND (reference sequence). Trimming left V 0 bases short and J 8 bases short, with 10 bases between. This CDR3 is 13 amino acids long. CDR3 sequence: CASSIEGTRGYTF. The CDR3 DNA follows: TGTGCCAGTAGTATAGAGGGGACACGAGGCTACACCTTC. Filled out from reference TRBV19 and TRBJ1-2, the complete variable domain reads DGGITQSPKYLFRKEGQNVTLSCEQNLNHDAMYWYRQDPGQGLRLIYYSQIVNDFQKGDIAEGYSVSREKKESFPLTVTSAQKNPTAFYLCASSIEGTRGYTFGSGTRLTVV.

The rearrangement joins TRBV7-8 to TRBJ1-1, with D maybe TRBD1 (5 bases). Germline V gene lookup returns CDR1 SGHVS and CDR2 FQNEAQ. This CDR3 contains 19 residues. V gave up 0 bases and J gave up 4 bases, with 24 bases separating them. The DNA for the CDR3 is TGTGCCAGCAGCTTAGCGTTCGGGGGATCTGCCCCCGGGGTCACTGAAGCTTTCTTT. Its protein product is CASSLAFGGSAPGVTEAFF.

The V gene is TRBV15, the J gene TRBJ2-7, with TRBD1 matching 8 bases. Germline lookup yields CDR1 LNHNV and CDR2 YYDKDF (reference sequence). The V segment lost 5 bases and the J segment 6 bases; nucleotides outside the gene matches: 12. The CDR3 consists of 15 residues. The CDR3: CATSRVGTGSGEQYF. The CDR3 DNA is TGTGCCACCAGCCGAGTTGGGACAGGAAGCGGCGAGCAGTACTTC.

The chain is built from TRBV7-2 and TRBJ1-6; 8 nucleotides agree with TRBD1. Germline V gives CDR1 SGHTA, CDR2 FQGNSA. This CDR3 is 16 amino acids long. J was trimmed by 7 bases and V by 5 bases; bases with no gene match: 10. The CDR3 DNA reads as TGTGCCAGCAGCCTTAGGTGGCAGGGGGCAAATTCACCCCTCCACTTT. It is translated as CASSLRWQGANSPLHF. The full variable domain, in which reference TRBV7-2 and TRBJ1-6 provide the parts outside the CDR3, is GAGVSQSPSNKVTEKGKDVELRCDPISGHTALYWYRQSLGQGLEFLIYFQGNSAPDKSGLPSDRFSAERTGGSVSTLTIQRTQQEDSAVYLCASSLRWQGANSPLHFGNGTRLTVT.

The rearrangement uses TRBV27 and TRBJ2-2; TRBD2 might be the D (7 bases). The germline gives CDR1 MNHEY, CDR2 SMNVEV (reference sequence). The length of the CDR3 is 16 residues. Trimming shortened V by 1 base and J by 5 bases, and 14 bases separated the two germline ends. The CDR3 DNA is TGTGCCAGCAGTTTATTTCTGGGGGGGCTAACCGGGGAGCTGTTTTTT. Protein sequence: CASSLFLGGLTGELFF.

This rearrangement joins TRBV28 to TRBJ2-3; TRBD1 aligns across 8 bases. CDR3 length: 15 amino acids. Per the germline V gene, CDR1 is MDHEN and CDR2 is SYDVKM. The V and J ends lost 4 bases and 5 bases, in that order; junction bases with no gene match: 8. The CDR3 region has the DNA TGTGCCAGCAGTTCAAGGACAGGGACGGTAGATACGCAGTATTTT. Encoded protein: CASSSRTGTVDTQYF. The full variable domain, in which reference TRBV28 and TRBJ2-3 provide the parts outside the CDR3, is DVKVTQSSRYLVKRTGEKVFLECVQDMDHENMFWYRQDPGLGLRLIYFSYDVKMKEKGDIPEGYSVSREKKERFSLILESASTNQTSMYLCASSSRTGTVDTQYFGPGTRLTVL.

CDR3 DNA: TGCGCCAGCAGCACCGGGACAGGCTATGGCTACACCTTC. Translated: CASSTGTGYGYTF. V and J are TRBV5-1 and TRBJ1-2; the match to TRBD1 covers 8 bases. Germline V gene lookup returns CDR1 SGHRS and CDR2 YFSETQ. The junction had 3 bases not matched to a gene; V was cut back by 4 bases and J by 4 bases. CDR3 size: 13 residues. The entire variable domain, with the rest obtained from reference TRBV5-1 and TRBJ1-2, is as follows: KAGVTQTPRYLIKTRGQQVTLSCSPISGHRSVSWYQQTPGQGLQFLFEYFSETQRNKGNFPGRFSGRQFSNSRSEMNVSTLELGDSALYLCASSTGTGYGYTFGSGTRLTVV.

The V and J genes are TRBV6-1 and TRBJ2-7, with 12 bases aligning to TRBD1. Germline CDR1 is MNHNS and CDR2 is SASEGT. The CDR3 runs to 15 residues. V lost 3 bases to trimming and J lost 4 bases; unmatched junction nucleotides: 4. CDR3: CASSDGTGGGYEQYF. CDR3 in DNA: TGTGCCAGCAGTGACGGGACAGGGGGCGGGTACGAGCAGTACTTC.

This clone was detected only a few times. The rearrangement uses TRBV29-1 and TRBJ1-2, with a tentative D call TRBD1 (5 bases). The germline V gene encodes CDR1 SQVTM and CDR2 ANQGSEA. CDR3 size: 17 residues. The V and J ends lost 7 bases and 0 bases respectively, with 24 bases between them. In nucleotides, the CDR3 is TGCAGCGCCGTTGCCGGGACGATATTTGGTGCTAACTATGGCTACACCTTC. Its protein product is CSAVAGTIFGANYGYTF.

This chain links TRBV5-1 with TRBJ2-1, with a tentative D call TRBD1 (5 bases). The V end lost 0 bases, the J end lost 9 bases, and 10 bases lay between the germline ends. The CDR3 covers 13 residues. Germline V lookup: CDR1 SGHRS, CDR2 YFSETQ. CDR3 nucleotide sequence: TGCGCCAGCAGCTTGGCCGAAAGGGGTGAGCAGTTCTTC. Translated, it gives CASSLAERGEQFF.

The table lists this clone with a count of one. The chain combines TRBV6-5 with TRBJ1-1, with 7 bases identical to TRBD1. The CDR3 has 15 amino acids. The germline V gene has CDR1 MNHEY and CDR2 SVGAGI. V was clipped by 6 bases and J by 5 bases; unmatched bases: 12. The CDR3 protein is CASRSRQGRGTEAFF. In DNA form, the CDR3 reads TGTGCCAGCAGGTCGCGACAGGGCCGCGGGACTGAAGCTTTCTTT.

The rearrangement uses TRBV6-5 and TRBJ1-4; 7 positions agree with TRBD1. Germline V lookup: CDR1 MNHEY, CDR2 SVGAGI. The V segment lost 6 bases and the J segment 8 bases; nucleotides outside the gene matches: 3. The CDR3 runs 12 residues. CDR3 sequence: CASSLDREKLFF. The DNA of the CDR3 is TGTGCCAGCAGCCTGGACAGGGAAAAACTGTTTTTT.

The rearrangement joins TRBV25-1 to TRBJ1-1, with D unclear. Trimming shortened V by 4 bases and J by 1 base, and 10 bases separated the two germline ends. CDR1 is MGHDK, CDR2 SYGVNS, per germline. The length of the CDR3 is 14 residues. CDR3 in amino acids: CASSGPRSNTEAFF. The CDR3 DNA is TGTGCCAGCAGTGGCCCCCGATCGAACACTGAAGCTTTCTTT.

The chain carries TRBV28 and TRBJ1-1; D is uncertain. The V gene's germline CDR1 is MDHEN and CDR2 SYDVKM. Between the trimmed V and J ends, which lost 10 bases and 9 bases, there was a span of 18 bases. The length of the CDR3 is 12 residues. The CDR3 here is CATRYPTGKAFF. CDR3 DNA sequence: TGTGCCACCCGATACCCCACCGGTAAAGCTTTCTTT.